One T cell receptor (beta chain) is described in this entry. Profiled with immunoSEQ multiplex PCR; TCRdb holds only in-frame clones, not every one. Altogether approximately 38,000 clones are present, around nine tenths being singletons, with the ten largest covering about 5%. Germline-derived CDR1 and CDR2 are SGHTA and FQGNSA. CDR3 length: 16 amino acids. J lost 2 bases, V lost 1 base, and 7 bases had no gene match. These data come from a study of blood T cell repertoires in COVID-19. The chain carries TRBV7-2 and TRBJ2-7; 8 nucleotides agree with TRBD2. The clonotype comes from an older woman with active COVID-19. Specimen: peripheral blood. CDR3 coding DNA: TGTGCCAGCAGCTTAGGGGGAGCGGGGGTAGCCTACGAGCAGTACTTC. Translated, it gives CASSLGGAGVAYEQYF. The whole variable domain, remainder taken from reference TRBV7-2 and TRBJ2-7, is GAGVSQSPSNKVTEKGKDVELRCDPISGHTALYWYRQSLGQGLEFLIYFQGNSAPDKSGLPSDRFSAERTGGSVSTLTIQRTQQEDSAVYLCASSLGGAGVAYEQYFGPGTRLTVT.